Included here is one TCR beta chain sequence, with context. Its antigen is currently not known. Per-nucleotide qualities are absent, and no much larger clonotype sits a single base away. The sample comes from a study of blood T cell repertoires in COVID-19 (dated by TCRdb to the early 2020s). Regarding the study in general: Collaborator samples came from the United States, Italy and Spain and covered acute and convalescent phases of COVID-19. Deeply sampled blood TCRbeta repertoires from subjects exposed to, actively infected with, or recovered from COVID-19 were included in the dataset. The prospective study material was composed of cDNA or gDNA derived from T cells, B-cell-depleted T cells, or PBMCs. The repertoires were released in a freely available public database intended as a resource for research on the immune response to SARS-CoV-2. A de-identified subject ID, COVID-19 status, age in years and sex were almost always included in the sample metadata. Where available, HLA class I and class II types were taken from metadata supplied by the sample provider and were not determined by assay-based typing. Samples were obtained from the ongoing ImmuneRACE study (first 160 participants) and from over a thousand subjects provided by 6 global collaborators. The investigation overall reported the following: The quantity of clinical and demographic metadata differed by source and by participant and was supplied without curation.

One collaborating source in Seattle enrolled patients while the patients were actively infected and followed the patients over time throughout the course of disease. Whole blood was collected in K2EDTA tubes by collaborating institutions according to the institutions' own protocols. For TCRbeta analysis, collaborator samples were shipped as frozen whole blood, as isolated PBMCs, or as DNA extracted from either sample type. V lost 10 bases and J lost 2 bases; the stretch between them is 4 bases long. The germline V gene gives CDR1 as MNHEY and CDR2 as SVGAGI. The CDR3 contains 10 residues, cysteine and phenylalanine counted. The only DNA kept is the CDR3, 30 bases in frame from the first base. The immunoSEQ Assay, a bias-controlled multiplex PCR, was used to amplify TCRbeta CDR3 regions from genomic DNA. In the original analysis: Within the assay, amplification of reference gene primers was used to estimate how many nucleated cells each sample contained. Sequence reads were collapsed and filtered to measure the absolute abundance of every unique TCRbeta CDR3 rearrangement. For each sample, productive Simpson clonality was calculated as the square root of Simpson's diversity index across productive rearrangements. TCRdb took this table from immuneACCESS and kept in-frame rearrangements with V and J called. Such tables lack part of the clones; where checked against another copy, unresolved V genes explain under half of the gap, and the rest is unexplained. The V and J calls and clone size come from that table; D and trimming were worked out from the DNA. Present in this sample are fewer than 300,000 clones, approximately 90% of which were seen just once. Of the sample, 2% to 2.5% is held by the ten largest clones.

In this chain, TRBV6-5 is recombined with TRBJ2-3, with no confidently assigned D gene. The source material was peripheral blood. This TCR derives from a woman in her thirties with COVID-19, enrolled during active disease. The nucleotide sequence reads TGTGCCACCTCCACAGATACGCAGTATTTT. This encodes CATSTDTQYF.